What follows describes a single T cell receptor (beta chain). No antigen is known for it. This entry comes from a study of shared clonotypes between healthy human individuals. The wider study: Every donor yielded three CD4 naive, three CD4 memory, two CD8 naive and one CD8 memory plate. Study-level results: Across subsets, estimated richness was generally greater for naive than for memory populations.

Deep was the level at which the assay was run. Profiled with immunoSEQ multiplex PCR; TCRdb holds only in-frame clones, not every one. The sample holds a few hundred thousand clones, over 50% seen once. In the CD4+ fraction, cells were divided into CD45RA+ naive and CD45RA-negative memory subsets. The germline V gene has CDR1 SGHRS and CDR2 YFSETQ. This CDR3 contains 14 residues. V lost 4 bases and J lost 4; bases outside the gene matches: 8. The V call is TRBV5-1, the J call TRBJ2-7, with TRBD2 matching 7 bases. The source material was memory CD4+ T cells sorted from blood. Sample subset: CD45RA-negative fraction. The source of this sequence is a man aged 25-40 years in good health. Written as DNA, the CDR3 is TGCGCCAGCAGCACAAGCGGGAAATCGTACGAGCAGTACTTC. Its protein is CASSTSGKSYEQYF.